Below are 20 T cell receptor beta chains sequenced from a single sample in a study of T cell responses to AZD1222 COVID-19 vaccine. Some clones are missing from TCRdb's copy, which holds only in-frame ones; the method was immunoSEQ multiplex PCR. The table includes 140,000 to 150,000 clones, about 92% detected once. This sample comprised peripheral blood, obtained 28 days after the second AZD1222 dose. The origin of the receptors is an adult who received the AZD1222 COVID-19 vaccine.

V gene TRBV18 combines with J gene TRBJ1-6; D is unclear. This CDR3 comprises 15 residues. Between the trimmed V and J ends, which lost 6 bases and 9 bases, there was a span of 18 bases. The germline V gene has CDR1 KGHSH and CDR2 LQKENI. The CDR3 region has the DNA TGTGCCAGCTCCCAAGGCCGGGCCCTGGGTTCACCCCTCCACTTT. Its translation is CASSQGRALGSPLHF. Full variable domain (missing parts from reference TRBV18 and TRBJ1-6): NAGVMQNPRHLVRRRGQEARLRCSPMKGHSHVYWYRQLPEEGLKFMVYLQKENIIDESGMPKERFSAEFPKEGPSILRIQQVVRGDSAAYFCASSQGRALGSPLHFGNGTRLTVT.

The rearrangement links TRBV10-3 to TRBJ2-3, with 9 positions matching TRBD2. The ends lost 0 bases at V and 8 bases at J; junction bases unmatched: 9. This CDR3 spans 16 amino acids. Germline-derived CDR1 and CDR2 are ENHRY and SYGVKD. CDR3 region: CAISESPAGGGGTQYF. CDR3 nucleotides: TGTGCCATCAGTGAGTCGCCAGCGGGAGGAGGGGGTACGCAGTATTTT.

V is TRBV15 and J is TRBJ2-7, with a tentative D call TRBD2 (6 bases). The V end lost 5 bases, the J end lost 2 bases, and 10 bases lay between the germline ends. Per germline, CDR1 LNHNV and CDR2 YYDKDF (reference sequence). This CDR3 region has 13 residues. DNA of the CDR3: TGTGCCACCAGCGGGGGACTTGCCTACGAGCAGTACTTC. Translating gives CATSGGLAYEQYF.

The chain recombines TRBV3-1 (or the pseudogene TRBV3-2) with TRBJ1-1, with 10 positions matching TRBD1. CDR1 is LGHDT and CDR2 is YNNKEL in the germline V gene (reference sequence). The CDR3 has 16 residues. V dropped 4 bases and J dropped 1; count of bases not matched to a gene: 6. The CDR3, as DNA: TGTGCCAGCAGCCCGTCAGGACAGGGGGGGAACACTGAAGCTTTCTTT. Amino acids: CASSPSGQGGNTEAFF.

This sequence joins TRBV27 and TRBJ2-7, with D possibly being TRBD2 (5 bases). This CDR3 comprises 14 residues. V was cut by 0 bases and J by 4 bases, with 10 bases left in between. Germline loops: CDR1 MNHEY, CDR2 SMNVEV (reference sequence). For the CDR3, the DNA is TGTGCCAGCAGTTTATCCTGGACTTCGTACGAGCAGTACTTC. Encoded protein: CASSLSWTSYEQYF.

The CDR3 nucleotides are TGTGCCTGGAGTGCAATAGGGGGCTACCAGCCCCAGCATTTT. It encodes CAWSAIGGYQPQHF. The V call is TRBV30, the J call TRBJ1-5, with 7 bases fitting TRBD1. V was clipped by 1 base and J by 7 bases; unmatched bases: 7. The CDR3 length is 14 residues. Germline V CDR1 and CDR2: GTSNPN, SVGIG (reference sequence).

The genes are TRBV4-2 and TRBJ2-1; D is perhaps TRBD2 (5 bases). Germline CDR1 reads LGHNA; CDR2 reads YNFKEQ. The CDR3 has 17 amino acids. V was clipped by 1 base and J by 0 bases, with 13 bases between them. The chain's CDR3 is CASSQGESGSSYNEQFF. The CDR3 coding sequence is TGTGCCAGCAGCCAAGGGGAGAGTGGCAGCTCCTACAATGAGCAGTTCTTC.

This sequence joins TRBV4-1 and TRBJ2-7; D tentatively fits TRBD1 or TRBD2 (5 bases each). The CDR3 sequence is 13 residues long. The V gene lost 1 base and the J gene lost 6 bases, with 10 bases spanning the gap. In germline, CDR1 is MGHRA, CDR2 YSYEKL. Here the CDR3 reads CASSQVKGREQYF. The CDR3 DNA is TGCGCCAGCAGCCAAGTAAAGGGACGCGAGCAGTACTTC.

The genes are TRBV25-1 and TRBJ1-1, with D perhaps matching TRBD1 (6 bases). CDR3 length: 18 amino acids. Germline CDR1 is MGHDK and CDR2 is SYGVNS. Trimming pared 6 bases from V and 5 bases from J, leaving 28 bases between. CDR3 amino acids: CASRVAGGGGSVGTEAFF. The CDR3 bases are TGTGCCAGCAGGGTCGCCGGTGGGGGGGGCAGTGTCGGGACTGAAGCTTTCTTT.

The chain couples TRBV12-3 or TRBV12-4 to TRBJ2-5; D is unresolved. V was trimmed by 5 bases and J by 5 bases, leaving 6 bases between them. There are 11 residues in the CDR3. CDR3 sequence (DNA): TGTGCCAGCAGTCACCGGGAGACCCAGTACTTC. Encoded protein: CASSHRETQYF.

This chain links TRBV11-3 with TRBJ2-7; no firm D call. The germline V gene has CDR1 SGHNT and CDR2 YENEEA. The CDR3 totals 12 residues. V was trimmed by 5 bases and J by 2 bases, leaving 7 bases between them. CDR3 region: CASSRKTYEQYF. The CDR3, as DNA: TGTGCCAGCAGCCGTAAGACCTACGAGCAGTACTTC. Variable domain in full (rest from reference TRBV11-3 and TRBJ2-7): EAGVVQSPRYKIIEKKQPVAFWCNPISGHNTLYWYLQNLGQGPELLIRYENEEAVDDSQLPKDRFSAERLKGVDSTLKIQPAELGDSAVYLCASSRKTYEQYFGPGTRLTVT.

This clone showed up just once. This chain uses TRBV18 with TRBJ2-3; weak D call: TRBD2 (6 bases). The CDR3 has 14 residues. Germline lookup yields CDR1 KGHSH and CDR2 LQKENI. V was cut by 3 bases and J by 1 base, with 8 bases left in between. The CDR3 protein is CASSPGGGTDTQYF. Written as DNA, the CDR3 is TGTGCCAGCTCACCGGGGGGAGGCACAGATACGCAGTATTTT.

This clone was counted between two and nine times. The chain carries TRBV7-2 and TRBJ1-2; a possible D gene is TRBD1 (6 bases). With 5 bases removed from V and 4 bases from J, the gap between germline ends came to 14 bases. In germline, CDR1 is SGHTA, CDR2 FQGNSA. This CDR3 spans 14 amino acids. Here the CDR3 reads CASSTRGGPYGYTF. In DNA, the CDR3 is TGTGCCAGCAGCACTCGCGGGGGGCCCTATGGCTACACCTTC.

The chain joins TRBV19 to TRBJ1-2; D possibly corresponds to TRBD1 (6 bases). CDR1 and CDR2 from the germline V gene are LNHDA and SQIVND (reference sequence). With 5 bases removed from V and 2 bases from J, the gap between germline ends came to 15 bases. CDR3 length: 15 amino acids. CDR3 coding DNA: TGTGCCAGTAGTGACAGTCAGGGGCGGAACTATGGCTACACCTTC. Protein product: CASSDSQGRNYGYTF.

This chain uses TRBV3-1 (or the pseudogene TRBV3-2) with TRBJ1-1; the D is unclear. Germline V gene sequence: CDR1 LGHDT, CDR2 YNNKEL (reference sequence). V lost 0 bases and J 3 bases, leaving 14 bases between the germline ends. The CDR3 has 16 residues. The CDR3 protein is CASSQDRTGADTEAFF. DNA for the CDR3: TGTGCCAGCAGCCAAGATAGGACCGGAGCAGACACTGAAGCTTTCTTT.

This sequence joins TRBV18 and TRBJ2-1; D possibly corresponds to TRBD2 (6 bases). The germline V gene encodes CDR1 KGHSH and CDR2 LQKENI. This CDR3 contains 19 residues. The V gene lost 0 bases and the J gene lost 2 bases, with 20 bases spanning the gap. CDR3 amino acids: CASSPPLGGEAETYNEQFF. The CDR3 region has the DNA TGTGCCAGCTCACCACCGCTCGGAGGGGAGGCAGAGACCTACAATGAGCAGTTCTTC.

CDR3 DNA: TGTGCCAGCAGCCCCCGGGTCGCCTCAAGCTCCTATAATTCACCCCTCCACTTT. This encodes CASSPRVASSSYNSPLHF. The genes are TRBV11-3 and TRBJ1-6; no reliable D call. The germline CDR1 and CDR2 sequences are SGHNT and YENEEA. The V gene lost 5 bases and the J gene lost 0 bases, with 17 bases spanning the gap. This CDR3 spans 18 amino acids.

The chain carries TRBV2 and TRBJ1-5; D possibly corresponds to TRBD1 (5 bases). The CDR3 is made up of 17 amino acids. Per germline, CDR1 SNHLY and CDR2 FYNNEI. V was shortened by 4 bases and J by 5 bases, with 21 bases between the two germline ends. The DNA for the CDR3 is TGTGCCAGCAGTGGGTTTCAGGGTTTTATGACGCATCAGCCCCAGCATTTT. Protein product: CASSGFQGFMTHQPQHF.

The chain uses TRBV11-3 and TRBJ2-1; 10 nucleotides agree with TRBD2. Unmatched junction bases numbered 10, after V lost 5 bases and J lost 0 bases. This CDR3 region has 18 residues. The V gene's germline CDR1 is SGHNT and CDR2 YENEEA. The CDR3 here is CASSPGTSVYSSYNEQFF. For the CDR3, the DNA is TGTGCCAGCAGCCCCGGGACTAGCGTATATAGCTCCTACAATGAGCAGTTCTTC.

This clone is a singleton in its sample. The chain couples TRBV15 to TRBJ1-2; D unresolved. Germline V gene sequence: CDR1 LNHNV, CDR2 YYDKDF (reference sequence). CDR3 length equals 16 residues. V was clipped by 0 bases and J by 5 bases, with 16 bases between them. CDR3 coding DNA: TGTGCCACCAGCAGAGATGACCCAGCGTTCAGATATGGCTACACCTTC. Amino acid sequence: CATSRDDPAFRYGYTF.